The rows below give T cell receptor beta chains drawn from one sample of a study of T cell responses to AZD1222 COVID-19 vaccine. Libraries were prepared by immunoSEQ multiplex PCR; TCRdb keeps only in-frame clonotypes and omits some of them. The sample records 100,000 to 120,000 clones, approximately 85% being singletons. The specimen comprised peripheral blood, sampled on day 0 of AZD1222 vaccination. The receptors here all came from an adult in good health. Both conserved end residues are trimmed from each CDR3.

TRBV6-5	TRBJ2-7	ASSSPGPAYEQY
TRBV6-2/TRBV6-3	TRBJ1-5	ASSYSRLGGLSNQPQH
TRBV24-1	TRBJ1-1	ATSDAGGNTEAF
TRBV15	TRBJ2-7	ATSRAAGGYEQY
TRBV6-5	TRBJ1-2	ASRGQALPYGYT
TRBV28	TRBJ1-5	ASRGRGRNQPQH
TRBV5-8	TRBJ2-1	ASSFSSGSLYEQF
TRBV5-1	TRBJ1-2	ASSPDSFPQGYGYT
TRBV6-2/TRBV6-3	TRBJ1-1	ASSYYGGAPEAF
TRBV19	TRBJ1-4	ASSPGQGRNEKLF
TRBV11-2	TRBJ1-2	ASTLPRGHNYGYT
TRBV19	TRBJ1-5	ASRMNRRGLEPQH
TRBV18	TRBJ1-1	ASSPQGMEAF
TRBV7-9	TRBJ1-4	ASSLGGVGEKLF
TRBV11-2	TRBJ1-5	ASSLPPAISHHQPQH
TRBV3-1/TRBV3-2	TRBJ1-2	ASSLHSRDRDGYT
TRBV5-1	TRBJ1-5	ASSLEGGNSNQPQH
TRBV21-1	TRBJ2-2	ANSGTRSPCGELF
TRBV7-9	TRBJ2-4	ASSFEGRFPIQY
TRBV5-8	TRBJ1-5	ASSSGQGALRQPQH
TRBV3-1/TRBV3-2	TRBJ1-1	ASSQDPDGGKNTEAF
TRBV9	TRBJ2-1	ASSVLAGTYNEQF
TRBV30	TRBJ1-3	AWSSDNLDRAGNTIY
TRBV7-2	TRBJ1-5	ASSRQGGNSNQPQH
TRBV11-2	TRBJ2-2	ASSLDRERELF
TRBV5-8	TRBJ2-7	ASSLVRNSYEQY
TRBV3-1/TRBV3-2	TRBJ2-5	ASTGGLGFTKTQY
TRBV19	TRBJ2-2	ASSIYYQGGSTGELF
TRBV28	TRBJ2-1	ASSVRLSTYNEQF
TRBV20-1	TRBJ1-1	SARAVAEAF
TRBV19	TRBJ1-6	ASKPGQVNNSPLH
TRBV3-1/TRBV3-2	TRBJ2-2	ASSPPKGDTGELF
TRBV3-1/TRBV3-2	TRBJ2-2	ASSHNSLRVITDTGELF
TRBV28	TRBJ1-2	ASKRGQGLWGYT
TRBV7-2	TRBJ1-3	ASSENGLSSGNTIY
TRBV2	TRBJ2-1	ASSQQGTGTYNEQF
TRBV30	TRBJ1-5	AWSVSARQPQH
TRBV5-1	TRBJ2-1	ASSWRVQSSYNEQF
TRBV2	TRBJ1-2	ASSVVLRQEGYT
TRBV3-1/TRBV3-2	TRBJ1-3	ASSPLLDRSSGNTIY
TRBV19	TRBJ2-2	ASSPSFHTGELF
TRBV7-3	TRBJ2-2	ASSLGTGGASGELF
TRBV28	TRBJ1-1	ASSWREGTEAF
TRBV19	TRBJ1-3	ASSPSLGQGMTWRNTIY
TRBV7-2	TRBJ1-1	ASQGQGHTEAF
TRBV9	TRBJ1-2	ASSVEGTPRRGYT